The sequence of this T cell receptor beta chain was determined in a study of blood T cell repertoires in COVID-19. Here immunoSEQ multiplex PCR was the method, and the copy in TCRdb shows in-frame clones only, minus some. In the table there are some 260,000 clones, 75% to 95% of which are singletons. Of note for this clone: Other nucleotide sequences in the sample specify the same CDR3.

The germline CDR1 and CDR2 sequences are KGHSH and LQKENI. This CDR3 region has 14 residues. The V and J ends lost 6 bases and 8 bases, in that order; junction bases with no gene match: 7. This receptor was obtained from a woman under 30 who had recovered from COVID-19. The sample comprised PBMCs or T cells enriched from blood (not recorded which). The rearrangement joins TRBV18 to TRBJ1-4; 9 positions agree with TRBD1. The CDR3 DNA is TGTGCCAGCTCCCCCGGGACAGGGAACGAAAAACTGTTTTTT. Its translation is CASSPGTGNEKLFF.